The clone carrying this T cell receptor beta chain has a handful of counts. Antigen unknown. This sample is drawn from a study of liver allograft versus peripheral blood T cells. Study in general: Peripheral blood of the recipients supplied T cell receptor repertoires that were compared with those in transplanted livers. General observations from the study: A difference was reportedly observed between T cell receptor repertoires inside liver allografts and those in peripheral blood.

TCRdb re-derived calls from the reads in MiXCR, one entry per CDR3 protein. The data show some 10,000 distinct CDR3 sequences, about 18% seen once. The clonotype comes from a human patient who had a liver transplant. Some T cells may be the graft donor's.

The CDR3 loop is CASRTSGISYEQYF. The CDR3 DNA sequence: TGTGCCAGTCGCACTAGCGGGATTTCCTACGAGCAGTACTTC. The chain links TRBV19 to TRBJ2-7; TRBD2 matches 10 bases. The CDR3 has 14 amino acids. V dropped 8 bases and J dropped 1; count of bases not matched to a gene: 5. CDR1 and CDR2 (germline): LNHDA, SQIVND (reference sequence).